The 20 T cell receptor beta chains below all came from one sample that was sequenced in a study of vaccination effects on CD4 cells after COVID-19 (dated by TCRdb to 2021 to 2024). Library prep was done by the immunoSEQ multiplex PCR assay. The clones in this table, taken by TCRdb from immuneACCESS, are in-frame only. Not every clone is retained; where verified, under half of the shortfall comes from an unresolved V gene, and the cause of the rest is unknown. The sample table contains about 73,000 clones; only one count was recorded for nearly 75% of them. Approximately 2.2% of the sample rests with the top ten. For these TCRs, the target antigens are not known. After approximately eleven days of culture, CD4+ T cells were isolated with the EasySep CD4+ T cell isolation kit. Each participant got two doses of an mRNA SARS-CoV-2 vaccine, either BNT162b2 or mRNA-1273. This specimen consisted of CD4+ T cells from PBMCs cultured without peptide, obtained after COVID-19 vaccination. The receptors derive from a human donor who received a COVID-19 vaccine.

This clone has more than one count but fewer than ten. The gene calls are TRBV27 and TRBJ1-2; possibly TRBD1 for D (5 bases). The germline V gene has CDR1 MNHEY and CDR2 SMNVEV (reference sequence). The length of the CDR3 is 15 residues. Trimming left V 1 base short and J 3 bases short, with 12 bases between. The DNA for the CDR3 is TGTGCCAGCAGTTTATATGAGGGGCCCGACTATGGCTACACCTTC. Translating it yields CASSLYEGPDYGYTF.

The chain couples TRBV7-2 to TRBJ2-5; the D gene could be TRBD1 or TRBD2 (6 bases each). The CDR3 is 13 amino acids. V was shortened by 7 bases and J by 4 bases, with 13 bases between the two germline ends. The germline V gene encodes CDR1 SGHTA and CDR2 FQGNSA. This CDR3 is CASKRGVTETQYF. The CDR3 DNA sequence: TGTGCCAGCAAGAGGGGGGTAACAGAGACCCAGTACTTC. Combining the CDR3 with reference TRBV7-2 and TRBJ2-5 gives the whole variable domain GAGVSQSPSNKVTEKGKDVELRCDPISGHTALYWYRQSLGQGLEFLIYFQGNSAPDKSGLPSDRFSAERTGGSVSTLTIQRTQQEDSAVYLCASKRGVTETQYFGPGTRLLVL.

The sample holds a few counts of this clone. CDR3 DNA: TGTGCCAGCAGTCTCAACACCGGCCCCACCTATGGCTACACCTTC. The encoded protein is CASSLNTGPTYGYTF. The chain recombines TRBV5-4 with TRBJ1-2; D uncertain. The CDR3 extends over 15 amino acids. Germline V lookup: CDR1 SGHNT, CDR2 YYREEE (reference sequence). V shed 5 bases and J shed 4 bases, with 18 bases lying between them. Combining the CDR3 with reference TRBV5-4 and TRBJ1-2 gives the whole variable domain ETGVTQSPTHLIKTRGQQVTLRCSSQSGHNTVSWYQQALGQGPQFIFQYYREEENGRGNFPPRFSGLQFPNYSSELNVNALELDDSALYLCASSLNTGPTYGYTFGSGTRLTVV.

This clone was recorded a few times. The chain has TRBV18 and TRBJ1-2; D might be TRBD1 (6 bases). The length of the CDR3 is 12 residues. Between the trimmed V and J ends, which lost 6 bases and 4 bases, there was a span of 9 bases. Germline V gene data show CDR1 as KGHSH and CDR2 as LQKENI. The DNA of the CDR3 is TGTGCCAGCTCCGGACAGAGCTATGGCTACACCTTC. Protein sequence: CASSGQSYGYTF.

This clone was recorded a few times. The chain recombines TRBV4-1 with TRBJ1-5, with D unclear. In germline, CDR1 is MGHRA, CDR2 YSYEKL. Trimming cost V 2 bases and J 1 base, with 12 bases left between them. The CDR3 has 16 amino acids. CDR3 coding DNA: TGCGCCAGCAGCCAATCGGAGTTTAGAAGCAATCAGCCCCAGCATTTT. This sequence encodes CASSQSEFRSNQPQHF.

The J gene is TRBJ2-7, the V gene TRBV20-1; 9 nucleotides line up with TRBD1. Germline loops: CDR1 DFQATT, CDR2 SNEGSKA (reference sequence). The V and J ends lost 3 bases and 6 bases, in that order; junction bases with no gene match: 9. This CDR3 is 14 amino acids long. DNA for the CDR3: TGCAGTGCTAGTCCGGGACAGGGAGGGGCCGAGCAGTACGTC. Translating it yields CSASPGQGGAEQYV.

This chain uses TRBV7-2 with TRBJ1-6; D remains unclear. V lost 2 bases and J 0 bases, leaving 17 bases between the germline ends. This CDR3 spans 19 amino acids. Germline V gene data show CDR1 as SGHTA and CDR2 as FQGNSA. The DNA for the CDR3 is TGTGCCAGCAGCTTAAGGCTACACGGGGAGGTCTCCTATAATTCACCCCTCCACTTT. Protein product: CASSLRLHGEVSYNSPLHF.

This CDR3 is CASSPPVTAQETQYF. In nucleotides, the CDR3 is TGTGCCAGCTCACCACCTGTTACGGCACAAGAGACCCAGTACTTC. The V call is TRBV18, the J call TRBJ2-5; D unclear. Germline values: CDR1 KGHSH, CDR2 LQKENI. This CDR3 region has 15 residues. Trimming left V 0 bases short and J 2 bases short, with 10 bases between.

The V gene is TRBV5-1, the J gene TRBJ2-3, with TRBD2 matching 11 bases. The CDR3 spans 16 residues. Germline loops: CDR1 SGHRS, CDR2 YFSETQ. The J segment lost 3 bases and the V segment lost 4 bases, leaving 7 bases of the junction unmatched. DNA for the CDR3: TGCGCCAGCAGCCCCGGGGTAGCGGGGGGGACAGATACGCAGTATTTT. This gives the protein CASSPGVAGGTDTQYF.

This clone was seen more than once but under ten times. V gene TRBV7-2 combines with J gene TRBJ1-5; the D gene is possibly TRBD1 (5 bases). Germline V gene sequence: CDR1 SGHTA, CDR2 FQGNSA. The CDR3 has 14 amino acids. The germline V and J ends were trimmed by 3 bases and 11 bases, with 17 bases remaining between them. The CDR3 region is CASSLRTRNGTQHF. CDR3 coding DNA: TGTGCCAGCAGCTTGAGGACACGCAATGGGACCCAGCATTTT.

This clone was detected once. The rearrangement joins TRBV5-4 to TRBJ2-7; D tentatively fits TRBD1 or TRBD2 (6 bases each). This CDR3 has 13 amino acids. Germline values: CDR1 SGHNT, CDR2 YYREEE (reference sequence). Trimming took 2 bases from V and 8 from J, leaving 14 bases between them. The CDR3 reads CASSLQGGGKQYV. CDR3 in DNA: TGTGCCAGCAGCTTACAGGGAGGTGGCAAGCAGTACGTC.

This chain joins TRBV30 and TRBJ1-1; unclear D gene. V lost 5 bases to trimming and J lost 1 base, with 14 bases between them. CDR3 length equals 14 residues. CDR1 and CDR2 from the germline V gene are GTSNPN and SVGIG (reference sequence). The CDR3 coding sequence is TGTGCCTGGCTTGTCAGGAAGGAGAACACTGAAGCTTTCTTT. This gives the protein CAWLVRKENTEAFF.

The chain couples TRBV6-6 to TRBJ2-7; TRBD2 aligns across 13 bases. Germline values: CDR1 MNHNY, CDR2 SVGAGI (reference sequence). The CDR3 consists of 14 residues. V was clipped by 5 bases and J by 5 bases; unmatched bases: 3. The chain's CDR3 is CASSRGLAGDEQYV. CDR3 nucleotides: TGTGCCAGCAGTCGAGGACTAGCGGGGGACGAGCAGTACGTC.

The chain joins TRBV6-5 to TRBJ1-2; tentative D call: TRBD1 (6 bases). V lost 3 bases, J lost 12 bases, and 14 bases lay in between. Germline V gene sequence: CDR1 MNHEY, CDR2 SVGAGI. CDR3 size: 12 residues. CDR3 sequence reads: CASSYTGGADTF. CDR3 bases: TGTGCCAGCAGTTATACGGGGGGCGCGGACACCTTC.

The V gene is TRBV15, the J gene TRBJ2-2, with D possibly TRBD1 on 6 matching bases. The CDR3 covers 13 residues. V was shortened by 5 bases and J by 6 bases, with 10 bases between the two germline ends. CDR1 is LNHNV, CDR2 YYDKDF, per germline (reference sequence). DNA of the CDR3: TGTGCCACCAGCGGACGACAGGCCGGGGAGCTGTTTTTT. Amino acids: CATSGRQAGELFF.

CDR3 loop: CASSFTGGLGNQPQHF. As DNA, the CDR3 is TGTGCCAGCAGTTTCACCGGGGGGCTCGGCAATCAGCCCCAGCATTTT. The genes are TRBV28 and TRBJ1-5, with D maybe TRBD1 (6 bases). V was pared by 3 bases and J by 2 bases, with 14 bases between. CDR1 and CDR2 (germline): MDHEN, SYDVKM. The CDR3 is made up of 16 amino acids.

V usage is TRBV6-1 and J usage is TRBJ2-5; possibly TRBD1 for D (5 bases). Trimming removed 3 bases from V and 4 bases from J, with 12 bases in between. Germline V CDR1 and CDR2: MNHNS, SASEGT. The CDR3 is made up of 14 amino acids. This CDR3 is CASSDAGLGETQYF. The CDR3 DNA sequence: TGTGCCAGCAGTGATGCAGGGCTTGGAGAGACCCAGTACTTC.

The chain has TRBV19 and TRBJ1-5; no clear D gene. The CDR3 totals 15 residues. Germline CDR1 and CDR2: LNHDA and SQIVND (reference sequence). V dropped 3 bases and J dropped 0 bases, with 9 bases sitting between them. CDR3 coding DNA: TGTGCCAGTAGTATCCGACACCGTAGCAATCAGCCCCAGCATTTT. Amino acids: CASSIRHRSNQPQHF.

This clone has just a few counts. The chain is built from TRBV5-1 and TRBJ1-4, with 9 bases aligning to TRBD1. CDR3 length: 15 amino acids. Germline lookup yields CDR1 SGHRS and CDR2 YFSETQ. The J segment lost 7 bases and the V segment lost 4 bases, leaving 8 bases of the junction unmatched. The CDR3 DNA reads TGCGCCAGCAGCCCGGAGGGACAGGGAAGTGAAAAACTGTTTTTT. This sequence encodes CASSPEGQGSEKLFF.

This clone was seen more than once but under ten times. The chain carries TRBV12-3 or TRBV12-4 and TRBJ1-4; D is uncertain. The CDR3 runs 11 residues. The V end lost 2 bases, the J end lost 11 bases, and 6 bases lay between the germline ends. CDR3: CASSLREKLFF. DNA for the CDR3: TGTGCCAGCAGTTTAAGGGAGAAACTGTTTTTT.